This T cell receptor beta chain was sequenced in a study of T cells after yellow fever vaccination. Making TCR cDNA involved 5'RACE template switching, which added UMIs and a universal primer site. MiXCR, applied by TCRdb to the 5' RACE reads, yields one record per CDR3 protein. The table includes around 310,000 distinct CDR3 sequences, around 3.9% detected once. The V segment lost 3 bases and the J segment 7 bases; nucleotides outside the gene matches: 6. The CDR3 is 14 amino acids. Per the germline V gene, CDR1 is SGHTA and CDR2 is FQGNSA. The sequence was collected from a young man who received the YFV17D yellow fever vaccine. J is TRBJ1-5 and V is TRBV7-2, with 7 positions matching TRBD1. Here the sequenced sample was PBMCs, taken 5 days after the yellow fever booster vaccination. This CDR3 is CASSFDREVQPQHF. Written as DNA, the CDR3 is TGTGCCAGCAGCTTTGACAGGGAGGTACAGCCCCAGCATTTT.